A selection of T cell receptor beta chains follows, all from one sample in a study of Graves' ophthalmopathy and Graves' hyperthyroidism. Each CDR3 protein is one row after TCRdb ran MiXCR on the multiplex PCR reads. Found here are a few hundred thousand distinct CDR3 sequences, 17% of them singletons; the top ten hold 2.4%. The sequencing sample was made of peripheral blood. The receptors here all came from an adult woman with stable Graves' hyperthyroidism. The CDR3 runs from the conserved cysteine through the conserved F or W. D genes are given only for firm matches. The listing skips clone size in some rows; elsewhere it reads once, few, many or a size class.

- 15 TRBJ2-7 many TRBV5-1 TGCGCCAGCAGCTTGTGGCCCAGCGGGCAATACGAGCAGTACTTC CASSLWPSGQYEQYF
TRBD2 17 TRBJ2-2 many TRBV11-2 TGTGCCAGCAGCTCTGGGTCATCGGGAGGATACACCGGGGAGCTGTTTTTT CASSSGSSGGYTGELFF
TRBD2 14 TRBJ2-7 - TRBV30 TGTGCCCAGACCCTAGCGGGGGGCTCCTACGAGCAGTACTTC CAQTLAGGSYEQYF
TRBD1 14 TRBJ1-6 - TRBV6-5 TGTGCCAGCAGTCACCAGACAGGGAATTCACCCCTCCACTTT CASSHQTGNSPLHF
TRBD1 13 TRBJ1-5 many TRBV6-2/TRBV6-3 TGTGCCAGCGGCGGGACAGGGAATCAGCCCCAGCATTTT CASGGTGNQPQHF
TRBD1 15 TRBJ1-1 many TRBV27 TGTGCCAGCAGTAAACAGGGGTTGGGCAACACTGAAGCTTTCTTT CASSKQGLGNTEAFF
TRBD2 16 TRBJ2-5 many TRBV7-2 TGTGCCAGCAGCCCCATACCAGGACTAGTCAAGGAGACCCAGTACTTC CASSPIPGLVKETQYF
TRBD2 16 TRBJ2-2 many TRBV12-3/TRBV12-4 TGTGCCAGCAGTTCCCGGACTAGCGCCTCCACCGGGGAGCTGTTTTTT CASSSRTSASTGELFF
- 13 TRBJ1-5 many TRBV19 TGTGCCAGTAGTATGCCCCTCGTCCAGCCCCAGCATTTT CASSMPLVQPQHF
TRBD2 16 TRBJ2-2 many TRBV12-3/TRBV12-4 TGTGCCAGCAGCCCCGTTTTAGCGGGACACACCGGGGAGCTGTTTTTT CASSPVLAGHTGELFF
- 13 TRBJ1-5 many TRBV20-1 TGCAGTGCTAGAGCGGTTAGCAATCAGCCCCAGCATTTT CSARAVSNQPQHF
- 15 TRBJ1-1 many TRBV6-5 TGTGCCAGCAGTTTTGGGAGGGGGATGAACACTGAAGCTTTCTTT CASSFGRGMNTEAFF
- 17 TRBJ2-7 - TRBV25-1 TGTGCCAGCAGTGAAGAGATGGGGCGGGTAAGCTCCTACGAGCAGTACTTC CASSEEMGRVSSYEQYF
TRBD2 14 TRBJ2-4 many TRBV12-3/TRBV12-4 TGTGCCAGCAGTTCCGGGACTACCAAAAACATTCAGTACTTC CASSSGTTKNIQYF
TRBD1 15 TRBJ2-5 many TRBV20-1 TGCAGTGCTATAGGGACAGGATGGTACCAAGAGACCCAGTACTTC CSAIGTGWYQETQYF
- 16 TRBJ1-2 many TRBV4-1 TGCGCCAGCAGCCAAGATATAGGAGTTCGGAGCTATGGCTACACCTTC CASSQDIGVRSYGYTF
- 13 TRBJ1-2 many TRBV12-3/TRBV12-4 TGTGCCAGCAGTTTGTTCCCCAACTATGGCTACACCTTC CASSLFPNYGYTF
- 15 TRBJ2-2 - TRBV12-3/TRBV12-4 TGTGCCAGCAGGGGAACGTCATCGAACACCGGGGAGCTGTTTTTT CASRGTSSNTGELFF
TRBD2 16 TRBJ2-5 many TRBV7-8 TGTGCCAGCAGCTTAGGTCCGGGACTAGCGTCAAGGACCCAGTACTTC CASSLGPGLASRTQYF
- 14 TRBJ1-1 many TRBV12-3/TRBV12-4 TGTGCCAGCAGCTTACTAAAAGGGGGCACTGAAGCTTTCTTT CASSLLKGGTEAFF
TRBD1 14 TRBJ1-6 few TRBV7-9 TGTGCCAGCAGGGACAGGGGGCTTGATTCACCCCTCCACTTT CASRDRGLDSPLHF
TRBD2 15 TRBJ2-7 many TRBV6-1 TGTGCCAGCAGTCAAACTAGCGGGGCATCCTACGAGCAGTACTTC CASSQTSGASYEQYF
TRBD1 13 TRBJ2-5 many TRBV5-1 TGCGCCAGCAGCTCAGACAGGGACGGGACCCAGTACTTC CASSSDRDGTQYF
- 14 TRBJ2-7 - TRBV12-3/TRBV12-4 TGTGCCAGCAGTACCCGCCGGGGCACCGACGAGCAGTACTTC CASSTRRGTDEQYF
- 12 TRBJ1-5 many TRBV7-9 TGTGCCAGCAGCTTAGGGTCTTTGGCCCAGCATTTT CASSLGSLAQHF
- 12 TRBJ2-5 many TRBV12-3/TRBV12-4 TGTGCCAGCAGTACCACCCGAAAGACCCAGTACTTC CASSTTRKTQYF
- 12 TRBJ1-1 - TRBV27 TGTGCCAGCAGCCTCCTGGGCAGGGACGCTTTCTTT CASSLLGRDAFF
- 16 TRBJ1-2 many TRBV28 TGTGCCAGCAGTTCCGACCAGGGAATGGGGGGGTATGGCTACACCTTC CASSSDQGMGGYGYTF
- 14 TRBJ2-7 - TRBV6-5 TGTGCCAGCAGTTACAGGGTCGGGGGCGGCGAGCAGTACTTC CASSYRVGGGEQYF
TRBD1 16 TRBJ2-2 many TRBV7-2 TGTGCCAGCAGCTTAGACGGGACAGTGGGCACCGGGGAGCTGTTTTTT CASSLDGTVGTGELFF
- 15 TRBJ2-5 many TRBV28 TGTGCCAGCAGAACCCGACAGGTACTCCAAGAGACCCAGTACTTC CASRTRQVLQETQYF
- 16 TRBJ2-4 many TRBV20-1 TGCAGTGCTAGAGGGGGGGCGGGCCTAGCCAAAAACATTCAGTACTTC CSARGGAGLAKNIQYF
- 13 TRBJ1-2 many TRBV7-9 TGTGCCAGCAGCCCAGACAGAAGCTATGGCTACACCTTC CASSPDRSYGYTF
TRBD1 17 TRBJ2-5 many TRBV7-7 TGTGCTAGCAGCTCGAGGGCCGACAGGGGCGTTGTGGAGACCCAGTACTTC CASSSRADRGVVETQYF
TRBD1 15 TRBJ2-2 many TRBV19 TGTGCCAGTAGTACCGGGACAGCGAACACCGGGGAGCTGTTTTTT CASSTGTANTGELFF
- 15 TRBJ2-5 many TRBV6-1 TGTGCCAGCAGTGAAGGGCAGGGCCTTGGAGAGACCCAGTACTTC CASSEGQGLGETQYF
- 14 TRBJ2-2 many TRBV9 TGTGCCAGCAGCGTACGTCGCGACACCGGGGAGCTGTTTTTT CASSVRRDTGELFF
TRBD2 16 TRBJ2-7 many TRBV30 TGTGCCTGGAGTGTACTTAGGACTAGCGGGAGCTACGAGCAGTACTTC CAWSVLRTSGSYEQYF
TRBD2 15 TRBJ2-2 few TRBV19 TGTGCCAGTAAGGCTAGCGGGAGTGTCACCGGGGAGCTGTTTTTT CASKASGSVTGELFF
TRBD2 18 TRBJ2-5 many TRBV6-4 TGTGCCAGCAGTGACCCACTAGCGGGAGTATTTTTCGGGGAGACCCAGTACTTC CASSDPLAGVFFGETQYF
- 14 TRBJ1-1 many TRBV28 TGTGCCAGCAGGGCCCAGGGGAGAGTATTTGAAGCTTTCTTT CASRAQGRVFEAFF
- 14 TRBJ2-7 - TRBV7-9 TGTGCCAGCAGCGAATTGACAAGAACCTACGAGCAGTACTTC CASSELTRTYEQYF
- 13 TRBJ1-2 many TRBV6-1 TGTGCCAGCAGGGCTGACGGGACCACTGGCTACACCTTC CASRADGTTGYTF
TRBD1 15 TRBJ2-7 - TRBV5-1 TGCGCCAGCAGCTTGGGGACAGGGAGAACGTACGAGCAGTACTTC CASSLGTGRTYEQYF
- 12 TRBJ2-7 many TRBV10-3 TGTGCCATCGGGTTGGCCTCCTACGAGCAGTACTTC CAIGLASYEQYF
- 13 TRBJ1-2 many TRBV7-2 TGTGCCAGCAGCTTCCCCGAGGTAGGCGGCTACACCTTC CASSFPEVGGYTF
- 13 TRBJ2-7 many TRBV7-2 TGTGCCAGCAGCTTCTACGGGAGTTACGAGCAGTACTTC CASSFYGSYEQYF
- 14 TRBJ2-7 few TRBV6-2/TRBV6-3 TGTGCCAGCAGTTATCTTGGCGGAGGATACGAGCAGTACTTC CASSYLGGGYEQYF
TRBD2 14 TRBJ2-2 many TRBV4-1 TGCGCCAGCAGCCAACTAGCGGGCACCGGGGAGCTGTTTTTT CASSQLAGTGELFF
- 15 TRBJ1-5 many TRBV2 TGTGCCAGCAGGCCTACAGGGTCAAGCAATCAGCCCCAGCATTTT CASRPTGSSNQPQHF
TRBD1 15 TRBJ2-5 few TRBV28 TGTGCCAGCCGCCCACCGGGACAGGGTACAGAGACCCAGTACTTC CASRPPGQGTETQYF
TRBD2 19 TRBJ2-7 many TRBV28 TGTGCCAGCAGTTATGCCTCGGGACTAGCGGCGCCGGCCCTTTACGAGCAGTACTTC CASSYASGLAAPALYEQYF